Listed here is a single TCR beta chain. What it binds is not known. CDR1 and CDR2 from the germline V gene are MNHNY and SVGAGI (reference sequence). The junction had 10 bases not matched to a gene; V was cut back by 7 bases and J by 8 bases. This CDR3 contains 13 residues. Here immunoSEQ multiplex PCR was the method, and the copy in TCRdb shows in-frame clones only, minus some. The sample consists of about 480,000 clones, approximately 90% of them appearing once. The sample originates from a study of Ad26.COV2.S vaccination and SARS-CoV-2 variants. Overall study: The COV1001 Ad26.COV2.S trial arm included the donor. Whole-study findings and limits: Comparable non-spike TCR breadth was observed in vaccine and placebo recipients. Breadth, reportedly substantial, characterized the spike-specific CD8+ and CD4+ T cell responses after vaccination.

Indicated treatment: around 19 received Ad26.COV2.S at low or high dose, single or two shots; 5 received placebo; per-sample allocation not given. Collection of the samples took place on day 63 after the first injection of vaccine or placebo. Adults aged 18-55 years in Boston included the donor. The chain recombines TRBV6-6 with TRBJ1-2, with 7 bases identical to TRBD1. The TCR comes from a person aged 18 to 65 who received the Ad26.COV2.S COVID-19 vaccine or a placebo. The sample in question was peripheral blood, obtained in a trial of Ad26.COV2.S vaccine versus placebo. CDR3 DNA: TGTGCCAGCACCAAGGAGGGGGCAGGAGGCTACACCTTC. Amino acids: CASTKEGAGGYTF.